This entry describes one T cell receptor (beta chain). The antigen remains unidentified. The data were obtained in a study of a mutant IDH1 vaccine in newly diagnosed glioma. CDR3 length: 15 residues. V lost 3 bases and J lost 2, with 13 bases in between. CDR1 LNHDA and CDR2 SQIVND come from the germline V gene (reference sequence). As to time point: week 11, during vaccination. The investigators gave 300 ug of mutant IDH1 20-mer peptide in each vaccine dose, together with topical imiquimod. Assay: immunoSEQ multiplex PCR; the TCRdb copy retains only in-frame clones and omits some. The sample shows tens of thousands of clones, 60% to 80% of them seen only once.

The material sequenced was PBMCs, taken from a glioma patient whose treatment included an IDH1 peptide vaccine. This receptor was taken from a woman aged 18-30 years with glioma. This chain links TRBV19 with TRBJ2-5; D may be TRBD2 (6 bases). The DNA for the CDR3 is TGTGCCAGTAGTATGCCTAGCGAAATACAAGAGACCCAGTACTTC. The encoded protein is CASSMPSEIQETQYF.